This TCR beta chain was observed in a study of blood T cell repertoires in COVID-19 (dated by TCRdb to between 2020 and 2021). Background for the entire study: Samples covering the acute and convalescent phases of COVID-19 were provided by collaborators in the United States, Italy and Spain. The prospective study material was composed of cDNA or gDNA derived from T cells, B-cell-depleted T cells, or PBMCs. The dataset comprised deeply sampled blood TCRbeta repertoires from subjects exposed to, actively infected with, or recovered from COVID-19. The repertoires were released in a freely available public database intended as a resource for research on the immune response to SARS-CoV-2. Samples were obtained from the ongoing ImmuneRACE study (first 160 participants) and from 1,200 or so subjects provided by 6 global collaborators. The sample metadata nearly always contained a de-identified subject ID, COVID-19 status, age in years and sex. HLA class I and class II types, where available, came from metadata supplied by the sample provider rather than from assay-based typing. Paper-wide results and their limitations: Clinical and demographic metadata were provided uncurated, with the amount varying by source and participant.

One collaborating source in Seattle enrolled patients while the patients were actively infected and followed the patients over time throughout the course of disease. The collaborating institutions used their own protocols to collect whole blood in K2EDTA tubes. For TCRbeta analysis, collaborators shipped samples as frozen whole blood, isolated PBMCs, or DNA extracted from either of those sample types. TCRbeta CDR3 regions were amplified from genomic DNA by means of the immunoSEQ Assay, a bias-controlled multiplex PCR. On the authors' methods: The number of nucleated cells in each sample was estimated from the amplification of reference gene primers within the assay. Sequence reads were collapsed and filtered to measure the absolute abundance of every unique TCRbeta CDR3 rearrangement. For each sample, productive Simpson clonality was calculated as the square root of Simpson's diversity index across productive rearrangements. As stored in TCRdb, this immuneACCESS dataset retains in-frame rearrangements with V and J assigned. A fraction of the clones does not appear; measured against another copy, unresolved V genes explain less than half of the discrepancy, and the remainder lacks a known reason. Clone size and V and J calls were adopted from that table, with D and trimming inferred from the DNA. The sample data list a few hundred thousand clones, and about 86% of these were observed just once. The leading ten clones occupy about an eighth of the sample.

Of note for this clone: This clone's antigen is unknown. No base quality values were provided; no much bigger clone lies one nucleotide off.

The CDR3 goes from the cysteine to the phenylalanine over 13 residues. Here the CDR3 DNA is all that survives: 39 bases in frame from base 1. The junction shows trimming of 2 bases on V and 5 bases on J, plus 10 bases between the germline ends. As encoded in the germline V gene (reference sequence), CDR1 is SGHNT while CDR2 is YYREEE. The clonotype originates from a woman in her 70s with COVID-19, enrolled during active disease. Sequencing input: peripheral blood. The chain joins TRBV5-4 to TRBJ1-2; no D gene call is confident. The DNA sequence is as follows: TGTGCCAGCAGCTTCGGTGAACTTTATGGCTACACCTTC. This yields the protein CASSFGELYGYTF.